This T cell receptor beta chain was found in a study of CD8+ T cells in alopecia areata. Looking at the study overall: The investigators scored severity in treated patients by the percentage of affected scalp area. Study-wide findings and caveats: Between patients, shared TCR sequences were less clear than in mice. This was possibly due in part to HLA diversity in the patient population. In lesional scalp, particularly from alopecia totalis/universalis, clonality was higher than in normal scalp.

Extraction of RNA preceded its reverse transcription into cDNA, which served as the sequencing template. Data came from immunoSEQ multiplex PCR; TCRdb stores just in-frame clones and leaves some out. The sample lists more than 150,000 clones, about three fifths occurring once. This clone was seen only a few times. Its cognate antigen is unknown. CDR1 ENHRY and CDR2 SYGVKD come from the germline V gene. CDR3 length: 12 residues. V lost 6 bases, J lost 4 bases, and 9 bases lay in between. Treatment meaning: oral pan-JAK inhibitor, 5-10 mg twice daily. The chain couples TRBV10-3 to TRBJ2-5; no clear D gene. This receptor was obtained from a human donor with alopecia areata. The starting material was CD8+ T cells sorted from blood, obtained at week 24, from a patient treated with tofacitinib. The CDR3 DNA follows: TGTGCCATCAGGGAAGCCGGAGAGACCCAGTACTTC. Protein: CAIREAGETQYF.